One sample yielded the 29 T cell receptor beta chains listed below, sequenced in a study of T-cell memory formation after mild COVID-19. TCRdb re-called the 5' RACE reads through MiXCR, storing one row per CDR3 protein. The sample shows about 240,000 distinct CDR3 sequences, 7.5% to 10% of them seen only once. The specimen sequenced was PBMCs or a T cell subset sorted from them (not recorded which). Receptors originate from a man younger than 35 who had mild COVID-19 (a few samples of this study predate the infection). Cell type and time point are not known.

This clonotype has just a few counts. The J gene is TRBJ2-1, the V gene TRBV11-2; 9 bases align to TRBD2. CDR3 length: 15 residues. V was pared by 7 bases and J by 8 bases, with 12 bases of the junction left unmatched. Looked up from germline, CDR1 is SGHAT and CDR2 is FQNNGV. The CDR3 DNA reads TGTGCCAGCAACTTTCATGGCGGGGGGGCATATGAGCAGTTCTTC. This codes for CASNFHGGGAYEQFF.

This clonotype was found a few times. The chain carries TRBV11-2 and TRBJ2-5; TRBD2 might be the D (6 bases). Per the germline V gene, CDR1 is SGHAT and CDR2 is FQNNGV. With 0 bases removed from V and 4 bases from J, the gap between germline ends came to 18 bases. There are 17 residues in the CDR3. CDR3 nucleotide sequence: TGTGCCAGCAGCTTAGATCGAGTTAGCGGTATTTCAGAGACCCAGTACTTC. It specifies CASSLDRVSGISETQYF.

The V and J genes are TRBV6-1 and TRBJ2-5; TRBD1 aligns across 8 bases. The CDR3 runs 16 residues. V gave up 5 bases and J gave up 4 bases; unmatched junction bases: 12. Per germline, CDR1 MNHNS and CDR2 SASEGT. CDR3 region: CASSRLGTGGSETQYF. The CDR3 DNA reads as TGTGCCAGCAGTCGACTCGGGACAGGAGGGTCAGAGACCCAGTACTTC.

This clonotype was found a few times. The chain couples TRBV5-1 to TRBJ2-1, with 8 nucleotides matching TRBD2. The V segment lost 4 bases and the J segment 3 bases; nucleotides outside the gene matches: 6. Per the germline V gene, CDR1 is SGHRS and CDR2 is YFSETQ. This CDR3 spans 15 amino acids. The CDR3 is CASSRAGGLYNEQFF. DNA of the CDR3: TGCGCCAGCAGCCGTGCGGGGGGCCTCTACAATGAGCAGTTCTTC.

In its sample, this clonotype was seen a few times. J is TRBJ1-3 and V is TRBV4-2; no reliable D call. Trimming removed 1 base from V and 4 bases from J, with 5 bases in between. In germline, CDR1 is LGHNA, CDR2 YNFKEQ. There are 13 residues in the CDR3. CDR3 sequence (DNA): TGTGCCAGCAGCCAAGTTGAAGGAAACACCATATATTTT. It yields the protein CASSQVEGNTIYF.

This clonotype has more than one count but fewer than ten. The chain links TRBV3-2 to TRBJ2-5. TRBV3-2 is described as a pseudogene. The length of the CDR3 is 13 residues. CDR3 amino acids: CASSHNYQETQYF. DNA for the CDR3: TGTGCCAGCAGCCATAATTACCAAGAGACCCAGTACTTC.

The rearrangement joins TRBV9 to TRBJ2-6; D is unresolved. Trimming pared 3 bases from V and 0 bases from J, leaving 7 bases between. The germline gives CDR1 SGDLS, CDR2 YYNGEE. CDR3 length: 15 residues. The CDR3 nucleotides read TGTGCCAGCAGCGAACACCACTCTGGGGCCAACGTCCTGACTTTC. Its translation is CASSEHHSGANVLTF.

There are a few counts of this clonotype. The rearrangement uses TRBV19 and TRBJ2-5; tentatively, D is TRBD2 (6 bases). There are 13 residues in the CDR3. The V gene's germline CDR1 is LNHDA and CDR2 SQIVND (reference sequence). V was shortened by 10 bases and J by 4 bases, with 16 bases between the two germline ends. The CDR3 sequence is CATSGTFVETQYF. In DNA form, the CDR3 reads TGTGCCACTTCCGGGACTTTCGTAGAGACCCAGTACTTC.

The rearrangement joins TRBV7-2 to TRBJ2-1, with D possibly TRBD2 on 6 matching bases. The CDR3 loop spans 13 amino acids. V lost 3 bases to trimming and J lost 6 bases, with 9 bases between them. Per germline, CDR1 SGHTA and CDR2 FQGNSA. The CDR3 DNA reads TGTGCCAGCAGCTTCACGACTAGCAATGAGCAGTTCTTC. This sequence encodes CASSFTTSNEQFF. The variable domain in full, completed from reference TRBV7-2 and TRBJ2-1, reads GAGVSQSPSNKVTEKGKDVELRCDPISGHTALYWYRQSLGQGLEFLIYFQGNSAPDKSGLPSDRFSAERTGGSVSTLTIQRTQQEDSAVYLCASSFTTSNEQFFGPGTRLTVL.

This clonotype showed up just a few times. The CDR3 DNA reads as TGTGCCAGCAGTCCGGGGTGGGGGGACACAGATACGCAGTATTTT. Translated, it gives CASSPGWGDTDTQYF. The chain carries TRBV11-2 and TRBJ2-3, with D possibly TRBD2 on 6 matching bases. Trimming removed 6 bases at V and 2 bases at J, with 15 bases between. Germline CDR1 is SGHAT and CDR2 is FQNNGV. CDR3 length: 15 residues.

The rearrangement joins TRBV14 to TRBJ1-2, with 9 nucleotides matching TRBD1. J lost 4 bases, V lost 4 bases, and 10 bases had no gene match. The CDR3 sequence is 16 residues long. Germline V gene sequence: CDR1 SGHDN, CDR2 FVKESK. CDR3 sequence (DNA): TGTGCCAGCAGCCCGCCCGGGACAGGGTTATCCTATGGCTACACCTTC. Amino acids: CASSPPGTGLSYGYTF.

This clonotype has just a few counts. The chain combines TRBV12-3 or TRBV12-4 with TRBJ1-1; the D is unclear. V was clipped by 4 bases and J by 2 bases, with 5 bases between them. This CDR3 comprises 12 residues. The CDR3 spells CASSYFNTEAFF. The CDR3 DNA follows: TGTGCCAGCAGTTATTTTAACACTGAAGCTTTCTTT.

This clonotype came up a few times. The V gene is TRBV5-1, the J gene TRBJ1-2; the D is unclear. The CDR3 loop spans 13 amino acids. V lost 4 bases and J lost 8, with 15 bases in between. Germline V gives CDR1 SGHRS, CDR2 YFSETQ. The DNA of the CDR3 is TGCGCCAGCAGCCCCGGACCGTCTAGGGGCTACACCTTC. This translates into CASSPGPSRGYTF. Looking up the rest from reference TRBV5-1 and TRBJ1-2 gives the full variable domain: KAGVTQTPRYLIKTRGQQVTLSCSPISGHRSVSWYQQTPGQGLQFLFEYFSETQRNKGNFPGRFSGRQFSNSRSEMNVSTLELGDSALYLCASSPGPSRGYTFGSGTRLTVV.

There are a few counts of this clonotype. The V and J genes are TRBV6-5 and TRBJ1-1; a possible D gene is TRBD1 (5 bases). The CDR3 totals 14 residues. CDR1 MNHEY and CDR2 SVGAGI come from the germline V gene. V was pared by 5 bases and J by 2 bases, with 12 bases between. CDR3 coding DNA: TGTGCCAGCAGTCGGACACAGGTAAACACTGAAGCTTTCTTT. This translates into CASSRTQVNTEAFF.

The CDR3 here is CASSFRQAGVGTEAFF. Here the CDR3 DNA reads TGTGCCAGCAGCTTCAGGCAGGCAGGGGTAGGGACTGAAGCTTTCTTT. The chain joins TRBV7-2 to TRBJ1-1; maybe TRBD1 (6 bases). This CDR3 is built from 16 residues. Trimming took off 3 bases at V and 5 bases at J, with 19 bases between the two ends. Germline loops: CDR1 SGHTA, CDR2 FQGNSA. Complete variable domain (other parts from reference TRBV7-2 and TRBJ1-1): GAGVSQSPSNKVTEKGKDVELRCDPISGHTALYWYRQSLGQGLEFLIYFQGNSAPDKSGLPSDRFSAERTGGSVSTLTIQRTQQEDSAVYLCASSFRQAGVGTEAFFGQGTRLTVV.

The chain is built from TRBV9 and TRBJ2-7; 8 nucleotides line up with TRBD1. This CDR3 has 14 amino acids. The ends lost 0 bases at V and 4 bases at J; junction bases unmatched: 3. The V gene's germline CDR1 is SGDLS and CDR2 YYNGEE. The CDR3 reads CASSVGTGPYEQYV. Written as DNA, the CDR3 is TGTGCCAGCAGCGTAGGGACAGGGCCGTACGAGCAGTACGTC.

This chain connects TRBV4-2 to TRBJ2-3, with TRBD1 matching over 12 bases. CDR1 is LGHNA, CDR2 YNFKEQ, per germline. The CDR3 length is 16 residues. The J segment lost 4 bases and the V segment lost 3 bases, leaving 5 bases of the junction unmatched. The CDR3 sequence is CASSHIGTGGADTQYF. The DNA for the CDR3 is TGTGCCAGCAGCCACATAGGGACAGGGGGCGCAGATACGCAGTATTTT.

This clonotype was picked up many times. The chain is built from TRBV7-9 and TRBJ1-2; D not certain. The V gene lost 5 bases and the J gene lost 4 bases, with 11 bases spanning the gap. This CDR3 contains 13 residues. CDR1 SEHNR and CDR2 FQNEAQ come from the germline V gene (reference sequence). CDR3 region: CASSRGGGYGYTF. The CDR3, as DNA: TGTGCCAGCAGCCGCGGAGGCGGCTATGGCTACACCTTC.

This clonotype has more than one count but fewer than ten. The chain couples TRBV7-2 to TRBJ2-3; D is unresolved. CDR3 length equals 14 residues. With 5 bases removed from V and 3 bases from J, the gap between germline ends came to 12 bases. Germline CDR1 and CDR2: SGHTA and FQGNSA. The DNA of the CDR3 is TGTGCCAGCAGCCCCCTGTTGGCGACAGATACGCAGTATTTT. It specifies CASSPLLATDTQYF.

The rearrangement joins TRBV20-1 to TRBJ2-3; 7 bases are a match to TRBD2. J was trimmed by 2 bases and V by 3 bases; bases with no gene match: 11. CDR3 length: 16 residues. Per germline, CDR1 DFQATT and CDR2 SNEGSKA (reference sequence). The CDR3 DNA follows: TGCAGTGCTAGGTCTCCTAGCGGAGGGCACACAGATACGCAGTATTTT. Residues: CSARSPSGGHTDTQYF.

This clonotype was observed a few times. In DNA, the CDR3 is TGTGCCATCAGGACAGGGGACGGCACCGGGGAGCTGTTTTTT. It specifies CAIRTGDGTGELFF. The chain has TRBV10-3 and TRBJ2-2; TRBD1 agrees at 8 bases. There are 14 residues in the CDR3. The germline gives CDR1 ENHRY, CDR2 SYGVKD. The V gene end was trimmed by 6 bases and the J gene end by 4 bases; junction bases not matched to a gene: 4.

The sample holds a few counts of this clonotype. CDR3 coding DNA: TGTGCCTGGAGTCGGACAGCGAACACTGAAGCTTTCTTT. Translated, it gives CAWSRTANTEAFF. The rearrangement links TRBV30 to TRBJ1-1, with a weak D call TRBD1 (6 bases). The germline V gene has CDR1 GTSNPN and CDR2 SVGIG (reference sequence). V gave up 2 bases and J gave up 1 base, with 8 bases separating them. This CDR3 comprises 13 residues.

CDR3 loop: CASSFISRDREYLTGELFF. CDR3 in DNA: TGTGCCAGCAGCTTTATAAGCCGAGACAGGGAATATCTAACCGGGGAGCTGTTTTTT. This chain links TRBV7-9 with TRBJ2-2, with TRBD1 identical over 7 bases. Germline V gives CDR1 SEHNR, CDR2 FQNEAQ (reference sequence). This CDR3 spans 19 amino acids. J gave up 5 bases and V 3 bases, and 18 bases lay outside the gene matches.

There are a few counts of this clonotype. The chain joins TRBV7-2 to TRBJ2-3, with 8 nucleotides matching TRBD2. Trimming removed 5 bases from V and 4 bases from J; junction bases left unmatched: 8. The CDR3 is 15 amino acids. Germline V gene sequence: CDR1 SGHTA, CDR2 FQGNSA. CDR3: CASSAAGGSPDTQYF. Written as DNA, the CDR3 is TGTGCCAGCAGCGCGGCGGGGGGCAGCCCAGATACGCAGTATTTT.

This clonotype was found many times. The chain recombines TRBV5-1 with TRBJ2-1, with 14 bases lining up with TRBD2. The length of the CDR3 is 15 residues. V was clipped by 4 bases and J by 6 bases; unmatched bases: 3. The germline V gene encodes CDR1 SGHRS and CDR2 YFSETQ. DNA for the CDR3: TGCGCCAGCAGCCGGACTAGCGGGGGGATCAATGAGCAGTTCTTC. Amino acid sequence: CASSRTSGGINEQFF. The variable domain in full, with the rest retrieved from reference TRBV5-1 and TRBJ2-1, is KAGVTQTPRYLIKTRGQQVTLSCSPISGHRSVSWYQQTPGQGLQFLFEYFSETQRNKGNFPGRFSGRQFSNSRSEMNVSTLELGDSALYLCASSRTSGGINEQFFGPGTRLTVL.

This clonotype was picked up a small number of times. CDR3 loop: CASSQDVAGGQFRTQYF. CDR3 coding DNA: TGTGCCAGCAGCCAAGACGTAGCGGGGGGCCAATTTAGGACCCAGTACTTC. The V call is TRBV4-2, the J call TRBJ2-5; TRBD2 agrees at 10 bases. After removal of 0 bases from V and 7 bases from J, the junction contained 11 bases not matched to a gene. The CDR3 spans 17 residues. Germline V CDR1 and CDR2: LGHNA, YNFKEQ.

This clonotype was counted only a few times. V usage is TRBV7-6 and J usage is TRBJ2-2; 9 positions agree with TRBD2. Germline loops: CDR1 SGHVS, CDR2 FNYEAQ. V shed 2 bases and J 1 base; nucleotides not matched to a gene: 8. The CDR3 covers 18 residues. CDR3 amino acids: CASSLIGSGGENTGELFF. CDR3 DNA: TGTGCCAGCAGCTTAATTGGTAGCGGGGGCGAGAACACCGGGGAGCTGTTTTTT.

This clonotype was counted a few times. The chain combines TRBV9 with TRBJ2-3, with 11 bases identical to TRBD2. CDR3 length equals 17 residues. V dropped 1 base and J dropped 4; count of bases not matched to a gene: 8. Per the germline V gene, CDR1 is SGDLS and CDR2 is YYNGEE. As DNA, the CDR3 is TGTGCCAGCAGCGTAATAGCGGGGGGGCCTATCGCAGATACGCAGTATTTT. Translating gives CASSVIAGGPIADTQYF.

The V gene is TRBV5-1, the J gene TRBJ1-2; weak D call: TRBD1 (6 bases). CDR1 is SGHRS and CDR2 is YFSETQ in the germline V gene. Trimming left V 3 bases short and J 4 bases short, with 16 bases between. This CDR3 region has 15 residues. The CDR3 loop is CASSSSGQLSYGYTF. The CDR3 coding sequence is TGCGCCAGCAGCTCCTCCGGACAGCTAAGCTATGGCTACACCTTC.